This T cell receptor beta chain was profiled in a study of blood T cells in healthy people across ages. Study-wide findings and caveats: Whereas aged donors had fewer naive CD4+ cells, long-lived donors had more of them and higher diversity.

With 5 bases removed from V and 2 bases from J, the gap between germline ends came to 16 bases. The CDR3 covers 15 residues. Per the germline V gene, CDR1 is SEHNR and CDR2 is FQNEAQ (reference sequence). With regard to this clonotype: Its matching antigen is unknown.

Using a J-beta primer mix together with a sample-barcoded 5' primer, a second PCR was run for about 6 to 12 cycles. TCRdb used MiXCR to reprocess the 5' RACE reads, holding one entry per CDR3 protein. The sample shows 750,000 to 950,000 distinct CDR3 sequences, roughly 24% of them seen only once. These data were likewise used in another study, on T cells of mothers and their children.

The receptor comes from a boy younger than 18 in good health. The chain has TRBV7-9 and TRBJ2-7; maybe TRBD1 (5 bases). Source material: blood. CDR3 amino acids: CASSGRVINAYEQYF. DNA for the CDR3: TGTGCCAGCAGCGGCAGGGTAATAAACGCCTACGAGCAGTACTTC.